This T cell receptor (beta chain) derives from a study of spatial heterogeneity in lung cancer. TCRdb recomputed calls from the 5' RACE reads with MiXCR, one row per CDR3 protein. The data hold 4,000 to 5,000 distinct CDR3 sequences, with about 9.8% observed a single time. In germline, CDR1 is SGHDT, CDR2 YYEEEE. The J segment lost 4 bases and the V segment lost 4 bases, leaving 3 bases of the junction unmatched. The CDR3 sequence is 14 residues long. Only a few counts were recorded for this clonotype. Time point described: sample taken at primary tumor resection. TCRs were sequenced from unsorted whole RNA of tumor, nontumor lung or PBMC.

V usage is TRBV5-6 and J usage is TRBJ2-7; TRBD2 agrees at 12 bases. The TCR comes from a male donor with early-stage non-small cell lung cancer. The starting material was PBMCs, obtained at surgery. The CDR3 region is CASSPSGRAYEQYF. The CDR3 DNA follows: TGTGCCAGCAGCCCTAGCGGGAGGGCGTACGAGCAGTACTTC. Based on the CDR3 plus reference TRBV5-6 and TRBJ2-7, the full variable domain is DAGVTQSPTHLIKTRGQQVTLRCSPKSGHDTVSWYQQALGQGPQFIFQYYEEEERQRGNFPDRFSGHQFPNYSSELNVNALLLGDSALYLCASSPSGRAYEQYFGPGTRLTVT.